These T cell receptor beta chains were read from a single sample in a study of blood T cell repertoires in COVID-19. TCRdb's table, derived via immunoSEQ multiplex PCR, lists solely in-frame clones and lacks some. The data contain tens of thousands of clones, around 89% of them singletons. The sequencing sample was made of PBMCs or T cells enriched from blood (not recorded which). The receptor source for this set is a woman in her 50s with acute COVID-19. The CDR3 runs from the conserved cysteine through the conserved F or W. D genes are given only for firm matches. Not every row has a clone size; where given, it reads once, few, many or a size class.

j_gene: TRBJ1-5
len: 16
abundance: -
d_gene: TRBD1
v_gene: TRBV27
CDR3nt: TGTGCCAGCGCTTGGGGTGTGGACAGGAGATATCAGCCCCAGCATTTT
CDR3aa: CASAWGVDRRYQPQHF

j_gene: TRBJ2-7
len: 15
abundance: -
d_gene: TRBD2
v_gene: TRBV28
CDR3nt: TGTGCCAGCAGTTTAGGCGGGAGGGCCTCCTACGAGCAGTACTTC
CDR3aa: CASSLGGRASYEQYF

j_gene: TRBJ1-6
len: 16
abundance: -
d_gene: -
v_gene: TRBV19
CDR3nt: TGTGCCAGTACCCCTCGGGCGGGGCGGGCCAATTCACCCCTCCACTTT
CDR3aa: CASTPRAGRANSPLHF

j_gene: TRBJ1-1
len: 12
abundance: -
d_gene: -
v_gene: TRBV5-8
CDR3nt: TGTGCCAGCAGCTTCCCGGGGTATGAAGCTTTCTTT
CDR3aa: CASSFPGYEAFF

j_gene: TRBJ2-3
len: 13
abundance: few
d_gene: -
v_gene: TRBV19
CDR3nt: TGTGCCAGTAGTGCCGGGATTACAGATACGCAGTATTTT
CDR3aa: CASSAGITDTQYF

j_gene: TRBJ2-1
len: 14
abundance: -
d_gene: -
v_gene: TRBV7-7
CDR3nt: TGTGCCAGCAGCCCAACAAGCTCCTACAATGAGCAGTTCTTC
CDR3aa: CASSPTSSYNEQFF

j_gene: TRBJ2-7
len: 10
abundance: -
d_gene: -
v_gene: TRBV6-5
CDR3nt: TGTGCCAGCAGCCTATACGAGCAGTACTTC
CDR3aa: CASSLYEQYF

j_gene: TRBJ1-1
len: 15
abundance: -
d_gene: -
v_gene: TRBV7-9
CDR3nt: TGTGCCAGCAGCTTAGCTCTCGGGGAGGGAACTGAAGCTTTCTTT
CDR3aa: CASSLALGEGTEAFF

j_gene: TRBJ1-6
len: 16
abundance: once
d_gene: -
v_gene: TRBV6-5
CDR3nt: TGTGCCAGCAGTTATAGCGGGGTTCGGCATAATTCACCCCTCCACTTT
CDR3aa: CASSYSGVRHNSPLHF

j_gene: TRBJ2-5
len: 15
abundance: -
d_gene: TRBD2
v_gene: TRBV3-1/TRBV3-2
CDR3nt: TGTGCCAGCAGCTTGGGACTAGCGGTACAAGAGACCCAGTACTTC
CDR3aa: CASSLGLAVQETQYF

j_gene: TRBJ2-5
len: 15
abundance: -
d_gene: -
v_gene: TRBV10-1
CDR3nt: TGCGCCAGCAGTGAAGGCACCTCTCGGGGAGAGACCCAGTACTTC
CDR3aa: CASSEGTSRGETQYF

j_gene: TRBJ2-1
len: 17
abundance: -
d_gene: -
v_gene: TRBV11-2
CDR3nt: TGTGCCAGCAGCTCTAGACTCGGTATTAGCTCCTACAATGAGCAGTTCTTC
CDR3aa: CASSSRLGISSYNEQFF

j_gene: TRBJ1-2
len: 13
abundance: -
d_gene: TRBD1
v_gene: TRBV7-9
CDR3nt: TGTGCCAGCAGCTTAGCAGGGGGCCTCGGAGTCACCTTC
CDR3aa: CASSLAGGLGVTF

j_gene: TRBJ2-3
len: 15
abundance: -
d_gene: TRBD2
v_gene: TRBV5-1
CDR3nt: TGCGCCAGCAGCCCGGGACTAGCGGGAGCAGATACGCAGTATTTT
CDR3aa: CASSPGLAGADTQYF

j_gene: TRBJ2-1
len: 15
abundance: -
d_gene: TRBD2
v_gene: TRBV7-7
CDR3nt: TGTGCTAGCAGCTTACTCGCGGGAGGGCTGAATGAGCAGTTCTTC
CDR3aa: CASSLLAGGLNEQFF

j_gene: TRBJ2-1
len: 18
abundance: -
d_gene: -
v_gene: TRBV21-1
CDR3nt: TGTGCCAGCAGCAAAGCGGGACTAGCGGAGACCTTAACCAATGAGCAGTTCTTC
CDR3aa: CASSKAGLAETLTNEQFF

j_gene: TRBJ2-3
len: 14
abundance: -
d_gene: TRBD1
v_gene: TRBV5-6
CDR3nt: TGTGCCAGCAGAAGGACAGGCCCCACAGATACGCAGTATTTT
CDR3aa: CASRRTGPTDTQYF

j_gene: TRBJ1-1
len: 14
abundance: -
d_gene: -
v_gene: TRBV7-8
CDR3nt: TGTGCCAGCAGCTTCGCTGACAGGAACACTGAAGCTTTCTTT
CDR3aa: CASSFADRNTEAFF

j_gene: TRBJ2-1
len: 16
abundance: -
d_gene: TRBD1
v_gene: TRBV5-4
CDR3nt: TGTGCCAGCAGCAGTAAGGGACAGGGATCCTACAATGAGCAGTTCTTC
CDR3aa: CASSSKGQGSYNEQFF

j_gene: TRBJ2-7
len: 16
abundance: -
d_gene: TRBD2
v_gene: TRBV7-9
CDR3nt: TGTGCCAGCAGCTTAGTCCCTAGCGGGAGGGCCAGGGAGCAGTACTTC
CDR3aa: CASSLVPSGRAREQYF

j_gene: TRBJ2-1
len: 14
abundance: once
d_gene: -
v_gene: TRBV7-9
CDR3nt: TGTGCCAGCAGCCCGGGGAGCTCCTACAATGAGCAGTTCTTC
CDR3aa: CASSPGSSYNEQFF

j_gene: TRBJ1-6
len: 13
abundance: -
d_gene: -
v_gene: TRBV11-3
CDR3nt: TGTGCCAGCAGTAGCCAAGGGGATTCACCCCTCCACTTT
CDR3aa: CASSSQGDSPLHF

j_gene: TRBJ1-1
len: 18
abundance: -
d_gene: TRBD1
v_gene: TRBV19
CDR3nt: TGTGCCAGTAGTAGGGGGACAGGGGGGAGGCAATTCAACACTGAAGCTTTCTTT
CDR3aa: CASSRGTGGRQFNTEAFF

j_gene: TRBJ2-1
len: 16
abundance: few
d_gene: TRBD2
v_gene: TRBV6-5
CDR3nt: TGTGCCAGCAGTTACGGGAGACTAGCGCCTACCAATGAGCAGTTCTTC
CDR3aa: CASSYGRLAPTNEQFF

j_gene: TRBJ2-1
len: 16
abundance: -
d_gene: -
v_gene: TRBV30
CDR3nt: TGTGCCTGGAGCGCCACCAGCGGAGACTACTACAATGAGCAGTTCTTC
CDR3aa: CAWSATSGDYYNEQFF

j_gene: TRBJ1-6
len: 14
abundance: -
d_gene: -
v_gene: TRBV5-1
CDR3nt: TGCGCCAGCAGTTCTGACAAGCAAGAGTCACCCCTCCACTTT
CDR3aa: CASSSDKQESPLHF

j_gene: TRBJ1-1
len: 14
abundance: -
d_gene: -
v_gene: TRBV6-5
CDR3nt: TGTGCCAGCGTCAGGGGTGGTATGAACACTGAAGCTTTCTTT
CDR3aa: CASVRGGMNTEAFF

j_gene: TRBJ2-3
len: 15
abundance: -
d_gene: TRBD2
v_gene: TRBV5-1
CDR3nt: TGCGCCAGCAGGACTAGCGGGAGGGCAGTAGATACGCAGTATTTT
CDR3aa: CASRTSGRAVDTQYF